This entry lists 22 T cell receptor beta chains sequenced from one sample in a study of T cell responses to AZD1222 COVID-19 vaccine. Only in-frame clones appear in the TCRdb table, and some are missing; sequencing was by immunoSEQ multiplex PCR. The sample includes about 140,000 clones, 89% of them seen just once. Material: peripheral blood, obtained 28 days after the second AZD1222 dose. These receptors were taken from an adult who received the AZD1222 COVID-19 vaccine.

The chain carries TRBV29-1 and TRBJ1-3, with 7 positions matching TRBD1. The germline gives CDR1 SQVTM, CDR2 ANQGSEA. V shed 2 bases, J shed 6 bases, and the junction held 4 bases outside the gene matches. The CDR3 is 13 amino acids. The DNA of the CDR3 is TGCAGCGTTGAACGACAGGGCGAAAACACCATATATTTT. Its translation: CSVERQGENTIYF.

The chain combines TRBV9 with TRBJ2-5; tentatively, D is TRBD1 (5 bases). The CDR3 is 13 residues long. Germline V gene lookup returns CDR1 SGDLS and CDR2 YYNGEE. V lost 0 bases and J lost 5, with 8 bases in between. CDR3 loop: CASSVEGLETQYF. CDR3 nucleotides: TGTGCCAGCAGCGTAGAGGGGTTGGAGACCCAGTACTTC.

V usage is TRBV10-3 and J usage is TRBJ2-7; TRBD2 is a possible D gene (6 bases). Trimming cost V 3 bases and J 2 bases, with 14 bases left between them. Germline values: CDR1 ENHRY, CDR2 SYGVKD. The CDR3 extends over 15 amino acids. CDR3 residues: CAISDLAGGTYEQYF. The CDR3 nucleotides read TGTGCCATCAGTGATTTAGCCGGGGGTACCTACGAGCAGTACTTC.

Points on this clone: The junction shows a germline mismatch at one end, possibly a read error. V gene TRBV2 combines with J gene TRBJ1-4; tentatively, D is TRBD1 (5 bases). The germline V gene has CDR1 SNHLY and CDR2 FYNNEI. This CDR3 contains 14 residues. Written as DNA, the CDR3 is TGTGCCAGCAGGACAGCCCCAACAAATGAAAAACTGTTTTTT. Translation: CASRTAPTNEKLFF.

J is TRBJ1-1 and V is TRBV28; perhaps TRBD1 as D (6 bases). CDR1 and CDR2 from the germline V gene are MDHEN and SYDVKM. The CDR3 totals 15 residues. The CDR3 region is CTSRGPGGQNTEAFF. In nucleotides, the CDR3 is TGTACATCCAGGGGTCCTGGTGGGCAGAACACTGAAGCTTTCTTT.

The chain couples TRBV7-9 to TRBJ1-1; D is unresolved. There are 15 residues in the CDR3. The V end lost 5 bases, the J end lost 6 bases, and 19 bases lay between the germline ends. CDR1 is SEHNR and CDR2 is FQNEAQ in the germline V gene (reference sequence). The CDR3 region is CASSPSLLGSPEAFF. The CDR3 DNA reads TGTGCCAGCAGCCCAAGCCTATTAGGGTCACCTGAAGCTTTCTTT.

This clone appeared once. This CDR3 is CASSLGGTLAKNIQYF. CDR3 bases: TGTGCCAGCAGTTTGGGAGGGACCCTAGCCAAAAACATTCAGTACTTC. The chain uses TRBV28 and TRBJ2-4; 7 positions agree with TRBD2. Germline CDR1 and CDR2: MDHEN and SYDVKM. With 3 bases clipped from V and 0 bases from J, the junction kept 5 bases outside the gene matches. CDR3 length: 16 amino acids.

The CDR3 here is CASSLVTGTGYTF. As DNA, the CDR3 is TGTGCCAGCAGCTTAGTCACAGGGACGGGTTACACCTTC. The chain uses TRBV7-6 and TRBJ1-2, with D perhaps matching TRBD1 (6 bases). Germline assignment: CDR1 SGHVS and CDR2 FNYEAQ. This CDR3 comprises 13 residues. Between the trimmed V and J ends, which lost 1 base and 11 bases, there was a span of 14 bases. Full variable domain (outside the CDR3, taken from reference TRBV7-6 and TRBJ1-2): GAGVSQSPRYKVTKRGQDVALRCDPISGHVSLYWYRQALGQGPEFLTYFNYEAQQDKSGLPNDRFSAERPEGSISTLTIQRTEQRDSAMYRCASSLVTGTGYTFGSGTRLTVV.

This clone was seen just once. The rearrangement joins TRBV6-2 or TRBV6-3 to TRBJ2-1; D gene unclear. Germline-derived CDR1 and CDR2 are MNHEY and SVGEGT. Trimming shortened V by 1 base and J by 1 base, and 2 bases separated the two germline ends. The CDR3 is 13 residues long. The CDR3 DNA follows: TGTGCCAGCAGTTACTTATCCTACAATGAGCAGTTCTTC. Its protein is CASSYLSYNEQFF.

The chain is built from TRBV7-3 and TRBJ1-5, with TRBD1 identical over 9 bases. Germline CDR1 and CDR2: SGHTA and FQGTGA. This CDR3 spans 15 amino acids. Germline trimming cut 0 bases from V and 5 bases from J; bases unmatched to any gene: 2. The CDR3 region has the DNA TGTGCCAGCAGCTTAACGGGACAGGGAGATCAGCCCCAGCATTTT. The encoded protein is CASSLTGQGDQPQHF.

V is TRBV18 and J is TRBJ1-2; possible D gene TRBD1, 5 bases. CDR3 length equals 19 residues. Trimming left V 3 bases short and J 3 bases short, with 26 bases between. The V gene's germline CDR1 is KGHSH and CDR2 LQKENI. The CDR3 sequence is CASSPQEVTAQEKDYGYTF. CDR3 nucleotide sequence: TGTGCCAGCTCACCCCAGGAAGTGACAGCGCAAGAAAAAGACTATGGCTACACCTTC.

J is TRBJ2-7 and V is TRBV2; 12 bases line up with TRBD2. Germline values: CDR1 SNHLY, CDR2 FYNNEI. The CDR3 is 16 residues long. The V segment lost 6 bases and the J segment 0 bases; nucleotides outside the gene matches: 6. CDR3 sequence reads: CASRGLAGRSSYEQYF. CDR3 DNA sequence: TGTGCCAGCAGGGGACTAGCGGGTAGGAGCTCCTACGAGCAGTACTTC.

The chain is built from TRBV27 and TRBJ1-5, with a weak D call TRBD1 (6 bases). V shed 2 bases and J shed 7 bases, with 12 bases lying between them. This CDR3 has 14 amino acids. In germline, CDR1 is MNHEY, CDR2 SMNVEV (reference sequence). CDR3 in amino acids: CASSLPGVNQPQHF. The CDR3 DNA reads TGTGCCAGCAGTTTACCAGGGGTTAACCAGCCCCAGCATTTT.

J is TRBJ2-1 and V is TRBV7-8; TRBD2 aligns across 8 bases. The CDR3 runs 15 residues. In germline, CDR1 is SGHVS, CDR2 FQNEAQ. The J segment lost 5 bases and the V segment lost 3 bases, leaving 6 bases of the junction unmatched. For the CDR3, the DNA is TGTGCCAGCAGCTTGGCGGGACTAGGGGACAATGAGCAGTTCTTC. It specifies CASSLAGLGDNEQFF.

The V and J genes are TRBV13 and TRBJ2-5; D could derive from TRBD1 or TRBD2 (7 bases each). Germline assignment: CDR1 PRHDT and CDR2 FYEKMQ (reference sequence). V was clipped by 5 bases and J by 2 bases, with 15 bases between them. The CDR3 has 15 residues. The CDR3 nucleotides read TGTGCCAGCAGCCCCAGGGGGGGCCTACAAGAGACCCAGTACTTC. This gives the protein CASSPRGGLQETQYF.

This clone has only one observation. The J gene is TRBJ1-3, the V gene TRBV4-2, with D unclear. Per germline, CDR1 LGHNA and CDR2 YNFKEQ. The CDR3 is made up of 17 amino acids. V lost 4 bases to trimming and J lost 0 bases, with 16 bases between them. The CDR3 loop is CASSLLGPESSGNTIYF. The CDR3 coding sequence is TGTGCCAGCAGCCTCCTCGGACCTGAGAGCTCTGGAAACACCATATATTTT.

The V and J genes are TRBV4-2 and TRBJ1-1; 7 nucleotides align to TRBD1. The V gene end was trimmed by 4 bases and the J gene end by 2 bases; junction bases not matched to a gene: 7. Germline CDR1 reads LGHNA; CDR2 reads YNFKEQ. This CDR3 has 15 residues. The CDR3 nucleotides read TGTGCCAGCAGCCGCGGACAGGCGACAAACACTGAAGCTTTCTTT. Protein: CASSRGQATNTEAFF.

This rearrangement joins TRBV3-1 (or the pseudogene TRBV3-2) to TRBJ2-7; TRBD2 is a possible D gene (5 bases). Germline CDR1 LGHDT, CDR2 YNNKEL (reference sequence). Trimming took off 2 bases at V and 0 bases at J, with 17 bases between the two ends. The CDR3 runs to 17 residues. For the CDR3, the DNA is TGTGCCAGCAGCCAAAGATTGCCTGTCCGGGACTCCTACGAGCAGTACTTC. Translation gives CASSQRLPVRDSYEQYF.

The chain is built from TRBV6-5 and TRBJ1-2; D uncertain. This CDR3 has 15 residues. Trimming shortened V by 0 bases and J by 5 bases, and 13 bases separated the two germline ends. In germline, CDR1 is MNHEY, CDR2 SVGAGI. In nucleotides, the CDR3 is TGTGCCAGCAGTTACTCCGGCGGTACCTCTTATGGCTACACCTTC. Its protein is CASSYSGGTSYGYTF.

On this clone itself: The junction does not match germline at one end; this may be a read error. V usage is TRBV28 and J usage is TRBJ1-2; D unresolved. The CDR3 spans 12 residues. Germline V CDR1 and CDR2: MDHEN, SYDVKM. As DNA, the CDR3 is TGTGCCAGCAGGGAAACCAAGGGTCTTCAATTCTTC. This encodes CASRETKGLQFF.

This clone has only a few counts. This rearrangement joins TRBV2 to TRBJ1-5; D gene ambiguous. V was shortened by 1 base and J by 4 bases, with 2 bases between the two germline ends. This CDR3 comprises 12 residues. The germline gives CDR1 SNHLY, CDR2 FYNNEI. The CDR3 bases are TGTGCCAGCAGTGAAGTTAATCAGCCCCAGCATTTT. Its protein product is CASSEVNQPQHF.

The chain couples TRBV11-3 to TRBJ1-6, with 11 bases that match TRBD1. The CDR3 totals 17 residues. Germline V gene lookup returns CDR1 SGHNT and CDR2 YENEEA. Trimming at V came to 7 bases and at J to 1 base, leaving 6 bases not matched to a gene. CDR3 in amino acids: CASTQGQGGSYNSPLHF. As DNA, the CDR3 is TGTGCCAGCACCCAGGGACAGGGGGGATCCTATAATTCACCCCTCCACTTT.